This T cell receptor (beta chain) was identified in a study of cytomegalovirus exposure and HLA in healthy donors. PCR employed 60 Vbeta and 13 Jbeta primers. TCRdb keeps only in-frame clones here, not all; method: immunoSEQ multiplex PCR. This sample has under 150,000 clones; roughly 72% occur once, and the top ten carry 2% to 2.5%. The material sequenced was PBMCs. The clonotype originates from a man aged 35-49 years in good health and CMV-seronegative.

The DNA for the CDR3 is TGTGCCAGCTCACCACCGGTGGACGTGACTAGCGGGGGGTCCTTGGCGGCAGATACGCAGTATTTT. Translating gives CASSPPVDVTSGGSLAADTQYF. The chain links TRBV18 to TRBJ2-3; 13 bases agree with TRBD2. Per germline, CDR1 KGHSH and CDR2 LQKENI. This CDR3 is built from 22 residues. The V gene end was trimmed by 0 bases and the J gene end by 4 bases; junction bases not matched to a gene: 19. The whole variable domain, filled in from reference TRBV18 and TRBJ2-3, reads NAGVMQNPRHLVRRRGQEARLRCSPMKGHSHVYWYRQLPEEGLKFMVYLQKENIIDESGMPKERFSAEFPKEGPSILRIQQVVRGDSAAYFCASSPPVDVTSGGSLAADTQYFGPGTRLTVL.